Following are 14 T cell receptor beta chains from one sample sequenced in a study of control samples from healthy donors and cancer patients. The repertoire was sequenced with immunoSEQ multiplex PCR; TCRdb's copy has only in-frame clones and lacks some. Among 150,000 to 200,000 clones, roughly 90% were seen once, and the ten largest hold about 1.4%. The material sequenced was blood. The origin of the receptors is a woman in her fifties or sixties in good health.

V and J are TRBV6-5 and TRBJ2-7, with 9 bases identical to TRBD1. The CDR3 totals 13 residues. V trimming: 6 bases; J trimming: 7 bases; junction bases outside the gene matches: 7. CDR1 is MNHEY, CDR2 SVGAGI, per germline. CDR3 loop: CASRKGQGGEQYF. The CDR3 DNA follows: TGTGCCAGCAGAAAGGGACAGGGAGGTGAGCAGTACTTC.

The CDR3 loop reads CASSNQSRLAVNNEQFF. Here the CDR3 DNA reads TGTGCCAGCAGCAACCAATCAAGACTAGCGGTGAACAATGAGCAGTTCTTC. The rearrangement joins TRBV11-3 to TRBJ2-1; 9 bases map to TRBD2. With 5 bases clipped from V and 5 bases from J, the junction kept 13 bases outside the gene matches. This CDR3 comprises 17 residues. Germline V gives CDR1 SGHNT, CDR2 YENEEA.

The chain links TRBV11-2 to TRBJ2-2, with 10 bases that match TRBD2. The trim removed 5 bases at V and 4 bases at J, leaving 4 bases unmatched. This CDR3 is built from 15 residues. Looked up from germline, CDR1 is SGHAT and CDR2 is FQNNGV. CDR3 DNA sequence: TGTGCCAGCAGCCCGAGCGGGAGGGCCACCGGGGAGCTGTTTTTT. This codes for CASSPSGRATGELFF.

This chain links TRBV28 with TRBJ2-7; possible D gene TRBD2, 5 bases. Germline values: CDR1 MDHEN, CDR2 SYDVKM. There are 14 residues in the CDR3. Trimming cost V 2 bases and J 0 bases, with 8 bases left between them. CDR3 loop: CASSLTGNSYEQYF. The CDR3 bases are TGTGCCAGCAGTTTAACGGGGAACTCCTACGAGCAGTACTTC.

As DNA, the CDR3 is TGTGCCAGTAGTATAGTCGGGGGCGAAAAACTGTTTTTT. The encoded protein is CASSIVGGEKLFF. The V gene is TRBV19, the J gene TRBJ1-4; possibly TRBD1 for D (6 bases). This CDR3 has 13 amino acids. The germline CDR1 and CDR2 sequences are LNHDA and SQIVND (reference sequence). Trimming stripped 1 base from V and 8 bases from J, with 8 bases between.

The chain employs TRBV7-8 and TRBJ1-6, with D unclear. V was pared by 5 bases and J by 10 bases, with 18 bases between. This CDR3 has 15 amino acids. The germline CDR1 and CDR2 sequences are SGHVS and FQNEAQ. The CDR3 loop reads CASSQSRGLGSPLHF. The CDR3 DNA sequence: TGTGCCAGCAGCCAAAGTCGAGGTTTAGGATCACCCCTCCACTTT.

V usage is TRBV29-1 and J usage is TRBJ2-5; D may correspond to TRBD1 or TRBD2 (6 bases each). Germline values: CDR1 SQVTM, CDR2 ANQGSEA. V lost 6 bases to trimming and J lost 3 bases, with 17 bases between them. This CDR3 contains 14 residues. The DNA for the CDR3 is TGCAGCGTCGCGGCTCAGGGGAGGAAAGAGACCCAGTACTTC. It is translated as CSVAAQGRKETQYF.

The chain recombines TRBV3-1 (or the pseudogene TRBV3-2) with TRBJ1-6; D is ambiguous. V was pared by 2 bases and J by 9 bases, with 11 bases between. The CDR3 is 14 amino acids. The germline V gene has CDR1 LGHDT and CDR2 YNNKEL (reference sequence). The CDR3 bases are TGTGCCAGCAGCCAAAGCCCTGGCGGTTCACCCCTCCACTTT. This codes for CASSQSPGGSPLHF.

This chain connects TRBV27 to TRBJ1-1, with D unclear. Trimming removed 6 bases from V and 8 bases from J, with 16 bases in between. CDR3 length equals 13 residues. The germline V gene encodes CDR1 MNHEY and CDR2 SMNVEV (reference sequence). CDR3 in DNA: TGTGCCAGCAGCTATTTTGGAGGGTCGGAAGCTTTCTTT. Protein product: CASSYFGGSEAFF.

This clone came up once. DNA of the CDR3: TGTGCCAGCAGCCAAAGGGCGGAGGGGGGCTACAATGAGCAGTTCTTC. Protein product: CASSQRAEGGYNEQFF. The rearrangement joins TRBV7-7 to TRBJ2-1; D tentatively fits TRBD1 or TRBD2 (6 bases each). V lost 5 bases, J lost 3 bases, and 17 bases lay in between. CDR3 size: 16 residues. CDR1 SSHAT and CDR2 FNYEAQ come from the germline V gene (reference sequence).

The rearrangement uses TRBV2 and TRBJ2-7, with 11 bases aligning to TRBD1. The CDR3 is 15 residues long. Germline assignment: CDR1 SNHLY and CDR2 FYNNEI. V lost 9 bases and J lost 3; bases outside the gene matches: 10. As DNA, the CDR3 is TGTGCCAGTCGTCCGGGACAGGGGGTTCTCTACGAGCAGTACTTC. Its translation is CASRPGQGVLYEQYF.

This clone was detected a few times. An end of the junction differs from the germline gene, which may be a read error. This CDR3 is CASSLVICFDRNTEAFF. CDR3 nucleotide sequence: TGTGCTAGCAGCTTAGTGATTTGCTTTGACAGAAACACTGAAGCTTTCTTT. The chain has TRBV7-7 and TRBJ1-1, with a possible D match to TRBD1 (5 bases). Germline values: CDR1 SSHAT, CDR2 FNYEAQ (reference sequence). This CDR3 is 17 amino acids long.

This clone was observed once. The rearrangement uses TRBV9 and TRBJ1-6; D perhaps matches TRBD1 (5 bases). The V end was cut by 4 bases, the J end by 7 bases, with 15 bases between. Germline CDR1 is SGDLS and CDR2 is YYNGEE. This CDR3 is 15 amino acids long. CDR3 residues: CASSPSTAVNSPLHF. CDR3 bases: TGTGCCAGCAGCCCGTCGACAGCGGTAAATTCACCCCTCCACTTT.

The chain joins TRBV27 to TRBJ2-3; D not certain. The germline V gene has CDR1 MNHEY and CDR2 SMNVEV (reference sequence). The CDR3 runs 12 residues. Trimming took off 0 bases at V and 5 bases at J, with 3 bases between the two ends. CDR3 sequence: CASSLSGDTQYF. DNA for the CDR3: TGTGCCAGCAGTTTATCGGGAGATACGCAGTATTTT.